This T cell receptor beta chain came from a study of OX40 agonist ivuxolimab in advanced cancers. Findings and caveats of the study: Certain nonresponding patients likewise had low normalized T-cell clonal expansion. In the expanded peripheral T cells, antigen specificity was never determined.

Data came from immunoSEQ multiplex PCR; TCRdb stores just in-frame clones and leaves some out. The sample includes about 72,000 clones, approximately 86% of them seen just once. To note about this clone: Its antigen is not identified.

Blood draws occurred at baseline, cycle 4 day 1, and cycle 7 day 1. With 6 bases removed from V and 0 bases from J, the gap between germline ends came to 8 bases. CDR1 is MNHEY and CDR2 is SVGAGI in the germline V gene. This CDR3 spans 14 amino acids. The chain links TRBV6-5 to TRBJ1-4; no clear D gene. The sequence derives from an adult with an advanced solid tumor such as melanoma, head and neck, liver or kidney cancer. The sample here was CD4+ or CD8+ T cells sorted from blood, taken in a trial of the OX40 agonist ivuxolimab. The CDR3 nucleotides are TGTGCCAGCAGACCGGCTTCAACTAATGAAAAACTGTTTTTT. This codes for CASRPASTNEKLFF.